This note documents a single TCR beta chain sequence. Its matching antigen is unknown. Primers for the PCR totalled 60 Vbeta and 13 Jbeta. The data were produced by immunoSEQ multiplex PCR, yet TCRdb's version contains in-frame clones alone and is incomplete. The profile shows over 150,000 clones, approximately 80% of them singletons. The CDR3 runs 13 residues. CDR1 is SGHRS and CDR2 is YFSETQ in the germline V gene. V dropped 4 bases and J dropped 8 bases, with 16 bases sitting between them. This entry is derived from a study of cytomegalovirus exposure and HLA in healthy donors. Study overall: Caucasian-associated ancestry cluster membership applied to under 85% of around 400 genotyped donors. Findings and caveats of the study: TCR beta sequences reportedly predicted most subjects' HLA-A and HLA-B alleles accurately. The only immune exposure information that was available was CMV serostatus. Through in vitro validation, three CMV-associated chains were shown to be specific for CMV antigens.

Sequenced: PBMCs. The TCR sequence derives from a man younger than 40 in good health and CMV-seronegative. The chain employs TRBV5-1 and TRBJ2-7; possible D gene TRBD1, 6 bases. CDR3 sequence reads: CASSVSRGEQQYF. CDR3 bases: TGCGCCAGCAGCGTATCCAGGGGAGAACAGCAGTACTTC.